The 12 T cell receptor beta chains below come from one sample, sequenced in a study of blood T cell repertoires in COVID-19. The assay was immunoSEQ multiplex PCR, and TCRdb's table has in-frame clones only and misses some. The sample holds almost 85,000 clones; about four fifths are singletons and the top ten take 39%. Material for sequencing was peripheral blood. The source is a man of 80 years or more with active or convalescent COVID-19.

This chain connects TRBV3-1 (or the pseudogene TRBV3-2) to TRBJ2-3; 7 bases are shared with TRBD2. Germline V lookup: CDR1 LGHDT, CDR2 YNNKEL (reference sequence). CDR3 size: 14 residues. Trimming took 4 bases from V and 0 from J; bases not matched to a gene: 1. The CDR3 here is CASSLRGSTDTQYF. DNA of the CDR3: TGTGCCAGCAGCCTGCGGGGGAGCACAGATACGCAGTATTTT.

The V call is TRBV11-3, the J call TRBJ2-5; the match to TRBD2 covers 15 bases. The CDR3 totals 17 residues. Per germline, CDR1 SGHNT and CDR2 YENEEA. Germline trimming cut 5 bases from V and 1 base from J; bases unmatched to any gene: 5. The CDR3 loop is CASSRGLAGGAQETQYF. CDR3 nucleotide sequence: TGTGCCAGCAGCCGGGGACTAGCGGGGGGAGCCCAAGAGACCCAGTACTTC.

CDR3 sequence: CASRQGATYEQYF. CDR3 coding DNA: TGTGCCAGCAGACAGGGAGCCACCTACGAGCAGTACTTC. The V gene is TRBV28, the J gene TRBJ2-7, with D maybe TRBD1 (6 bases). The CDR3 is 13 amino acids. Trimming removed 6 bases from V and 2 bases from J, with 11 bases in between. The V gene's germline CDR1 is MDHEN and CDR2 SYDVKM.

V is TRBV19 and J is TRBJ1-5; D call uncertain. V was trimmed by 7 bases and J by 1 base, leaving 8 bases between them. Germline V lookup: CDR1 LNHDA, CDR2 SQIVND (reference sequence). This CDR3 is built from 13 residues. The CDR3 DNA reads as TGTGCCAGTATGAGAGAAAGCAATCAGCCCCAGCATTTT. As protein: CASMRESNQPQHF.

The chain couples TRBV7-2 to TRBJ2-6; D remains unclear. The CDR3 extends over 16 amino acids. Germline CDR1 SGHTA, CDR2 FQGNSA. The V end was cut by 4 bases, the J end by 0 bases, with 10 bases between. The CDR3 bases are TGTGCCAGCAGCTACCCCACAACCTCTGGGGCCAACGTCCTGACTTTC. Its translation is CASSYPTTSGANVLTF. The variable domain in full, with the rest retrieved from reference TRBV7-2 and TRBJ2-6, is GAGVSQSPSNKVTEKGKDVELRCDPISGHTALYWYRQSLGQGLEFLIYFQGNSAPDKSGLPSDRFSAERTGGSVSTLTIQRTQQEDSAVYLCASSYPTTSGANVLTFGAGSRLTVL.

The chain joins TRBV28 to TRBJ1-2; TRBD1 matches at 7 bases. Trimming removed 5 bases from V and 7 bases from J; junction bases left unmatched: 10. Germline V CDR1 and CDR2: MDHEN, SYDVKM. This CDR3 region has 14 residues. CDR3: CASSPAQGTGGYTF. Written as DNA, the CDR3 is TGTGCCAGCAGTCCAGCACAGGGGACCGGTGGCTACACCTTC.

The genes are TRBV19 and TRBJ1-5; D is uncertain. Germline V gene data show CDR1 as LNHDA and CDR2 as SQIVND (reference sequence). The CDR3 length is 14 residues. V lost 3 bases and J 3 bases, leaving 9 bases between the germline ends. This chain's CDR3 is CASSMLAPNQPQHF. In nucleotides, the CDR3 is TGTGCCAGTAGTATGTTGGCCCCCAATCAGCCCCAGCATTTT.

The chain joins TRBV7-8 to TRBJ1-1; possible D gene TRBD1, 6 bases. V was shortened by 2 bases and J by 1 base, with 20 bases between the two germline ends. The CDR3 runs to 18 residues. The germline V gene encodes CDR1 SGHVS and CDR2 FQNEAQ. The CDR3 spells CASSLSRLQGDRNTEAFF. The DNA of the CDR3 is TGTGCCAGCAGCTTAAGCCGCTTACAGGGTGATAGGAACACTGAAGCTTTCTTT.

The V call is TRBV28, the J call TRBJ1-5, with D uncertain. CDR1 MDHEN and CDR2 SYDVKM come from the germline V gene. The CDR3 length is 16 residues. V lost 7 bases and J 2 bases, leaving 18 bases between the germline ends. CDR3 region: CASTETRGPGNQPQHF. DNA of the CDR3: TGTGCCAGCACCGAAACTCGGGGTCCTGGCAATCAGCCCCAGCATTTT.

The chain combines TRBV12-5 with TRBJ2-5, with D maybe TRBD2 (5 bases). Germline V gene data show CDR1 as LGHNT and CDR2 as FRNRAP. CDR3 length: 11 residues. V shed 0 bases and J shed 9 bases, with 5 bases lying between them. Here the CDR3 DNA reads TGTGCTAGTGGTTTGGTCGGGGCCCAGTACTTC. Translating it yields CASGLVGAQYF.

This sequence joins TRBV11-2 and TRBJ1-4; 7 bases map to TRBD1. Germline values: CDR1 SGHAT, CDR2 FQNNGV. The CDR3 runs 18 residues. V lost 5 bases, J lost 4 bases, and 16 bases stayed unmatched. This CDR3 is CASSIRQGPTPLNEKLFF. The CDR3 bases are TGTGCCAGCAGCATCCGACAGGGCCCAACCCCACTTAATGAAAAACTGTTTTTT. The whole variable domain, remainder taken from reference TRBV11-2 and TRBJ1-4, is EAGVAQSPRYKIIEKRQSVAFWCNPISGHATLYWYQQILGQGPKLLIQFQNNGVVDDSQLPKDRFSAERLKGVDSTLKIQPAKLEDSAVYLCASSIRQGPTPLNEKLFFGSGTQLSVL.

The chain links TRBV10-1 to TRBJ2-3, with TRBD1 matching over 9 bases. Germline loops: CDR1 WNHNN, CDR2 SYGVQD (reference sequence). The CDR3 extends over 14 amino acids. V gave up 5 bases and J gave up 3 bases; unmatched junction bases: 3. The CDR3 loop reads CASSLGQGTDTQYF. The DNA for the CDR3 is TGCGCCAGCAGTCTGGGACAGGGAACAGATACGCAGTATTTT.